This T cell receptor (beta chain) was retrieved from a study of blood T cell repertoires in COVID-19. V gave up 5 bases and J gave up 13 bases, with 14 bases separating them. CDR1 is LNHDA and CDR2 is SQIVND in the germline V gene (reference sequence). This CDR3 is built from 12 residues. Sequencing used immunoSEQ multiplex PCR; TCRdb keeps in-frame clones, though not all of them. The sample contains about 100,000 clones, 84% of which appear only once. The sample was peripheral blood. The chain is built from TRBV19 and TRBJ2-2, with D perhaps TRBD1 (6 bases). The TCR was taken from a human donor in a cohort sampled during active COVID-19. CDR3 DNA sequence: TGTGCCAGTAGTGTAACAGGGTTAGCGCTGTTTTTT. Amino acid sequence: CASSVTGLALFF.